What follows are 7 T cell receptor beta chains derived from one specimen sequenced in a study of regulatory T cells in long-lasting Graves disease. Specified time point: persistent/refractory GD, antithyroid drugs over 5 years with positive TRAb. TCR sequences were obtained from RNA taken from PBMCs. Arm-PCR with iRepertoire HTBI primers amplified the CDR3 regions for these TCR beta libraries. TCRdb reanalysed the multiplex PCR reads using MiXCR and keeps one entry per CDR3 protein. In the table there are roughly 700,000 distinct CDR3 sequences, approximately 31% of which are singletons. The sample here was peripheral blood mononuclear cells (PBMCs), taken when the disease was refractory, from a patient treated with antithyroid drugs. These receptors originate from a female donor with Graves disease.

This clonotype was detected a few times. This rearrangement joins TRBV28 to TRBJ1-1; perhaps TRBD1 as D (5 bases). From germline, CDR1 is MDHEN and CDR2 SYDVKM. V lost 7 bases and J lost 0, with 12 bases in between. The CDR3 covers 14 residues. CDR3 sequence: CASKTGGMNTEAFF. The CDR3, as DNA: TGTGCCAGCAAAACTGGGGGGATGAACACTGAAGCTTTCTTT.

The chain carries TRBV20-1 and TRBJ1-2; TRBD1 might be the D (5 bases). This CDR3 region has 12 residues. V lost 4 bases to trimming and J lost 8 bases, with 14 bases between them. Germline V CDR1 and CDR2: DFQATT, SNEGSKA (reference sequence). The CDR3 loop is CSATEGALGYTF. The CDR3 nucleotides read TGCAGTGCTACGGAAGGGGCGCTCGGCTACACCTTC.

In this sample, this clonotype turned up a few times. The CDR3 loop reads CSAQRDRGTGQPQHF. As DNA, the CDR3 is TGCAGTGCTCAAAGGGACAGGGGAACAGGTCAGCCCCAGCATTTT. The V and J genes are TRBV20-1 and TRBJ1-5, with 10 positions matching TRBD1. The CDR3 has 15 amino acids. V dropped 5 bases and J dropped 6; count of bases not matched to a gene: 10. Germline assignment: CDR1 DFQATT and CDR2 SNEGSKA (reference sequence).

This clonotype was seen once. The chain carries TRBV5-1 and TRBJ2-3, with TRBD2 matching 7 bases. The germline gives CDR1 SGHRS, CDR2 YFSETQ. The CDR3 runs 16 residues. Germline trimming cut 0 bases from V and 4 bases from J; bases unmatched to any gene: 8. The CDR3: CASSLEVAGAADTQYF. The CDR3 DNA sequence: TGCGCCAGCAGCTTGGAGGTCGCGGGAGCCGCAGATACGCAGTATTTT.

This clonotype has ten or more counts. The chain is built from TRBV12-3 or TRBV12-4 and TRBJ1-2; tentatively, D is TRBD1 (6 bases). V lost 2 bases and J 8 bases, leaving 15 bases between the germline ends. There are 14 residues in the CDR3. CDR3 DNA: TGTGCCAGCAGTTTACGGGCTTTGGGGGCCGGCTACACCTTC. Protein: CASSLRALGAGYTF.

Only a few counts were recorded for this clonotype. One end of the junction does not line up with germline, which may come from a read error. The V call is TRBV19, the J call TRBJ2-5; 9 bases are shared with TRBD2. The CDR3 spans 16 residues. Germline V gives CDR1 LNHDA, CDR2 SQIVND (reference sequence). CDR3 in amino acids: CASSMRAGGLQGTQYF. CDR3 DNA: TGTGCCAGTAGTATGAGAGCGGGAGGCCTCCAAGGGACCCAGTACTTC.

The CDR3 coding sequence is TGTGCCAGCAATTTGATCTCTGGAAACACCATATATTTT. It codes for CASNLISGNTIYF. The chain has TRBV6-1 and TRBJ1-3; the D is unclear. Germline CDR1 and CDR2: MNHNS and SASEGT. The CDR3 has 13 amino acids. V was shortened by 7 bases and J by 0 bases, with 7 bases between the two germline ends.